The text below deals with one T cell receptor beta chain. What it binds is not known. Sequence at one end of the junction differs from germline and may be a read error. This sample is drawn from a study of T cell responses to AZD1222 COVID-19 vaccine. The CDR3 covers 16 residues. The germline gives CDR1 MNHNS, CDR2 SASEGT. Sequenced by immunoSEQ multiplex PCR; TCRdb stores in-frame clones only, minus some. The table includes about 110,000 clones, roughly four fifths detected once. Study results and caveats: Sampled repertoires all dated from after the peak T cell response. Among AZD1222 vaccinees, only six were seropositive at baseline. Distributed over spike, vaccine-associated CD4 TCRs predominated at 160-218 and 743-854. When two AZD1222 doses had been given, Spike-specific TCR breadth and depth rose.

The source of this sequence is an adult in good health. V and J are TRBV6-1 and TRBJ2-7; 9 bases match TRBD1. Sequences were derived from peripheral blood, sampled on day 0 of AZD1222 vaccination. The CDR3 region is CASSKAPGQGSYEQYF. In nucleotides, the CDR3 is TGTGCCAGCAGTAAAGCCCCGGGACAGGGTTCCTACGAGCAGTACTTC.